These T cell receptor beta chains were read from a single sample in a study of vaccination effects on CD4 cells after COVID-19. Their antigen targets remain unknown. The data were produced by immunoSEQ multiplex PCR, yet TCRdb's version contains in-frame clones alone and is incomplete. In the table there are tens of thousands of clones, 80% of which are singletons. Specimen: CD4+ T cells from PBMCs cultured with SARS-CoV-2 spike peptides, collected before COVID-19 vaccination. These receptors originate from a human donor who received a COVID-19 vaccine. The CDR3 runs from the conserved cysteine through the conserved F or W. The D gene is left open where the match is weak. Part of the rows lack a size; the others show once, few, many or a class for expanded clones.

cdr3_length,v_call,j_call,d_call,clone_size,cdr3_nt,cdr3_aa
14,TRBV6-2/TRBV6-3,TRBJ1-4,NA,NA,TGTGCCAGCAGTTCGTACCGGGACCCAGAAAAACTGTTTTTT,CASSSYRDPEKLFF
15,TRBV19,TRBJ1-1,NA,NA,TGTGCCAGTAGTATAGGGGGGGGCATGAACACTGAAGCTTTCTTT,CASSIGGGMNTEAFF
13,TRBV7-2,TRBJ1-1,NA,NA,TGTGCCAGCAGCCTGAGGGAGTTGACTGAAGCTTTCTTT,CASSLRELTEAFF
14,TRBV5-1,TRBJ2-5,NA,NA,TGCGCCAGCAGCCCAACAGCGTACCAAGAGACCCAGTACTTC,CASSPTAYQETQYF
13,TRBV6-5,TRBJ2-2,NA,NA,TGTGCCAGCAGCGCCGGACAGACCGGGGAGCTGTTTTTT,CASSAGQTGELFF
15,TRBV18,TRBJ1-1,NA,NA,TGTGCCAGCTCACCACCGGACCGGACATCATCTGAAGCTTTCTTT,CASSPPDRTSSEAFF
16,TRBV19,TRBJ2-2,NA,NA,TGTGCCAGTAGTATTCGCGGAGACATAAACGCCGGGGAGCTGTTTTTT,CASSIRGDINAGELFF
13,TRBV19,TRBJ2-5,NA,NA,TGTGCCAGTAGTGAGTCCTACTCCAGGACCCAGTACTTC,CASSESYSRTQYF
14,TRBV30,TRBJ2-4,NA,once,TGTGCCTGGAACGGACAGCTAGCCAAAAACATTCAGTACTTC,CAWNGQLAKNIQYF
14,TRBV7-8,TRBJ2-5,NA,NA,TGTGCCAGCAGCTTAGGGGGGATAGACAGGACCCAGTACTTC,CASSLGGIDRTQYF
16,TRBV7-2,TRBJ1-3,TRBD1,few,TGTGCCAGCAGCATACATACACCGGGACAGGGAAACACCATATATTTT,CASSIHTPGQGNTIYF
16,TRBV5-1,TRBJ2-3,NA,NA,TGCGCCAGCAGCTTCGGCGACAGCGCTAGCACAGATACGCAGTATTTT,CASSFGDSASTDTQYF
13,TRBV16,TRBJ2-1,NA,few,TGTGCCAGCAGCCAGTTGACCGACAATGAGCAGTTCTTC,CASSQLTDNEQFF
14,TRBV3-1/TRBV3-2,TRBJ2-3,NA,NA,TGTGCCAGCAGCCAACGGCAGGGAACAGATACGCAGTATTTT,CASSQRQGTDTQYF
13,TRBV18,TRBJ1-1,TRBD1,NA,TGTGCCAGCTCACGGACAGGGCCCACTGAAGCTTTCTTT,CASSRTGPTEAFF
14,TRBV6-5,TRBJ1-2,NA,NA,TGTGCCAGCAAATTTGGGGGCAATAACTATGGCTACACCTTC,CASKFGGNNYGYTF
15,TRBV30,TRBJ1-4,NA,NA,TGTGCCTGGAGTCTCGGCCCTGCAACTAATGAAAAACTGTTTTTT,CAWSLGPATNEKLFF
18,TRBV4-2,TRBJ2-2,TRBD2,NA,TGTGCCAGCAGCCAAGGACTAGCGGGGGTGTGGAACACCGGGGAGCTGTTTTTT,CASSQGLAGVWNTGELFF
14,TRBV5-1,TRBJ2-5,TRBD1,NA,TGCGCCAGCAGCTTTGACAGGGTCTTGGAGACCCAGTACTTC,CASSFDRVLETQYF
13,TRBV28,TRBJ2-5,NA,NA,TGTGCCAGCCTCGGTGCGGAACAAGAGACCCAGTACTTC,CASLGAEQETQYF
13,TRBV2,TRBJ2-2,NA,few,TGTGCCAGCAGTGAAGTCCCCGTAGGGGAGCTGTTTTTT,CASSEVPVGELFF
15,TRBV5-1,TRBJ1-4,TRBD1,once,TGCGCCAGCAGCTTTACCCGGACAGGGAATGAAAAACTGTTTTTT,CASSFTRTGNEKLFF
14,TRBV4-1,TRBJ2-2,NA,NA,TGCGCCAGCAGCCAAGCTAGGAACACCGGGGAGCTGTTTTTT,CASSQARNTGELFF
14,TRBV24-1,TRBJ2-5,TRBD2,NA,TGTGCCACCAGTGGAGCGGGGGCCCAAGAGACCCAGTACTTC,CATSGAGAQETQYF
11,TRBV2,TRBJ2-1,NA,NA,TGTGCCAGCAAGGCGTACAATGAGCAGTTCTTC,CASKAYNEQFF
17,TRBV4-2,TRBJ1-3,NA,NA,TGTGCCAGCAGCCAAACCCTCACAGGAGTCTCTGGAAACACCATATATTTT,CASSQTLTGVSGNTIYF
19,TRBV18,TRBJ2-1,NA,NA,TGTGCCAGCTCATCGACGGCGGACCCAAGAACCGGTACGAACAATGAGCAGTTCTTC,CASSSTADPRTGTNNEQFF
12,TRBV6-6,TRBJ1-4,NA,NA,TGTGCCAGCAGACCAACTAATGAAAAACTGTTTTTT,CASRPTNEKLFF
13,TRBV23-1,TRBJ2-4,TRBD2,NA,TGCGCCAGCAGTCCAAGCGGGGGGAACATTCAGTACTTC,CASSPSGGNIQYF
16,TRBV5-6,TRBJ2-5,TRBD2,NA,TGTGCCAGCAGCCCCGGGACTAGCGGCTACCAAGAGACCCAGTACTTC,CASSPGTSGYQETQYF
14,TRBV4-3,TRBJ2-3,TRBD1,NA,TGCGCCAGCAGCGGGACAGCTCGAGGAGATACGCAGTATTTT,CASSGTARGDTQYF
13,TRBV2,TRBJ2-4,NA,once,TGTGCCAGCGTCGATACCGCCAAAAACATTCAGTACTTC,CASVDTAKNIQYF
13,TRBV10-2,TRBJ2-5,TRBD1,once,TGCGCCAGCAGTCAGGGGGCCCAGAAGACCCAGTACTTC,CASSQGAQKTQYF
14,TRBV6-2/TRBV6-3,TRBJ2-5,NA,NA,TGTGCCAGCAGTTACCAGGGGTGGAAGGAGACCCAGTACTTC,CASSYQGWKETQYF
13,TRBV14,TRBJ2-3,NA,NA,TGTGCCAGCAGCCCAGACCGGACAGATACGCAGTATTTT,CASSPDRTDTQYF
15,TRBV5-1,TRBJ2-1,NA,NA,TGCGCCAGCAGCTTGTTAGGGACGGCTAACAATGAGCAGTTCTTC,CASSLLGTANNEQFF
19,TRBV18,TRBJ2-3,TRBD1,NA,TGTGCCAGCTCACCAACGGCGGGGACAGGGGGGCGGACCTTGGGTACGCAGTATTTT,CASSPTAGTGGRTLGTQYF
16,TRBV9,TRBJ1-6,TRBD1,NA,TGTGCCAGCAGCGAGGCCTCGACAGGGGTAGATTCACCCCTCCACTTT,CASSEASTGVDSPLHF
16,TRBV4-1,TRBJ1-4,NA,NA,TGCGCCAGCAGCCAAGAACAGGGTTGGACTAATGAAAAACTGTTTTTT,CASSQEQGWTNEKLFF
14,TRBV7-8,TRBJ1-6,NA,NA,TGTGCCAGCAGAGGGGGACACGATAATTCACCCCTCCACTTT,CASRGGHDNSPLHF
13,TRBV7-2,TRBJ2-1,NA,NA,TGTGCCAGCAGCTTCTTGGGATACAATGAGCAGTTCTTC,CASSFLGYNEQFF